This TCR beta chain comes out of a study of blood T cells in healthy people across ages. Using a J-beta primer mix together with a sample-barcoded 5' primer, a second PCR was run for roughly 6 to 12 cycles. Using its own MiXCR run on the 5' RACE reads, TCRdb lists one record per CDR3 protein. The table includes 1.8 million or so distinct CDR3 sequences, roughly two fifths detected once. The sample holds a few counts of this clonotype. Its specificity is not known. The study, taken as a whole, reports: Donors of long life had a larger count of naive CD4+ cells and greater diversity than aged donors.

Germline V CDR1 and CDR2: SGHAT, FQNNGV. The CDR3 length is 11 residues. V lost 5 bases and J 7 bases, leaving 8 bases between the germline ends. Sequencing was done on a sample of blood. The rearrangement uses TRBV11-2 and TRBJ1-1; no clear D. The receptor comes from a human donor in good health. This chain's CDR3 is CASSARIEAFF. CDR3 DNA: TGTGCCAGCAGCGCTCGAATTGAAGCTTTCTTT. Full variable domain (remainder filled in from reference TRBV11-2 and TRBJ1-1): EAGVAQSPRYKIIEKRQSVAFWCNPISGHATLYWYQQILGQGPKLLIQFQNNGVVDDSQLPKDRFSAERLKGVDSTLKIQPAKLEDSAVYLCASSARIEAFFGQGTRLTVV.